The 18 T cell receptor beta chains below all came from one sample that was sequenced in a study of a mutant IDH1 vaccine in newly diagnosed glioma. No antigen has been assigned to these receptors. Profiled with immunoSEQ multiplex PCR; TCRdb holds only in-frame clones, not every one. The repertoire holds some 71,000 clones, around nine tenths seen once, with about 2% in the top ten. This sample's time point: week 35, safety follow-up. A single vaccine dose contained 300 ug of mutant IDH1 20-mer peptide, and topical imiquimod was used with it. The specimen comprised PBMCs, sampled from a glioma patient whose treatment included an IDH1 peptide vaccine. The source of these receptors is a man aged 25 to 40 with glioma.

The chain combines TRBV28 with TRBJ2-2, with TRBD1 matching over 7 bases. There are 16 residues in the CDR3. Trimming cost V 3 bases and J 2 bases; bases outside gene matches: 6. Germline V gene sequence: CDR1 MDHEN, CDR2 SYDVKM. CDR3 sequence: CASSFEAGGNTGELFF. CDR3 bases: TGTGCCAGCAGTTTTGAGGCAGGGGGTAACACCGGGGAGCTGTTTTTT. Based on the CDR3 plus reference TRBV28 and TRBJ2-2, the full variable domain is DVKVTQSSRYLVKRTGEKVFLECVQDMDHENMFWYRQDPGLGLRLIYFSYDVKMKEKGDIPEGYSVSREKKERFSLILESASTNQTSMYLCASSFEAGGNTGELFFGEGSRLTVL.

The chain employs TRBV11-2 and TRBJ2-1; a possible D gene is TRBD2 (5 bases). The CDR3 covers 11 residues. Between the trimmed V and J ends, which lost 5 bases and 8 bases, there was a span of 7 bases. Germline loops: CDR1 SGHAT, CDR2 FQNNGV. CDR3 region: CASSPRDEQFF. In DNA form, the CDR3 reads TGTGCCAGCAGCCCGCGGGATGAGCAGTTCTTC.

This sequence joins TRBV28 and TRBJ1-2, with a weak D call TRBD1 (6 bases). The CDR3 length is 14 residues. From germline, CDR1 is MDHEN and CDR2 SYDVKM. V was shortened by 2 bases and J by 7 bases, with 14 bases between the two germline ends. CDR3 loop: CASSLHPGAGGYTF. The CDR3 DNA sequence: TGTGCCAGCAGTTTACACCCGGGGGCGGGTGGCTACACCTTC.

The chain joins TRBV11-2 to TRBJ2-7, with 9 bases fitting TRBD1. CDR1 SGHAT and CDR2 FQNNGV come from the germline V gene. There are 14 residues in the CDR3. The V and J ends lost 3 bases and 4 bases, in that order; junction bases with no gene match: 4. CDR3 residues: CASSFDRGFYEQYF. CDR3 DNA: TGTGCCAGCAGCTTTGACAGGGGGTTTTACGAGCAGTACTTC. Full variable domain (outside the CDR3, taken from reference TRBV11-2 and TRBJ2-7): EAGVAQSPRYKIIEKRQSVAFWCNPISGHATLYWYQQILGQGPKLLIQFQNNGVVDDSQLPKDRFSAERLKGVDSTLKIQPAKLEDSAVYLCASSFDRGFYEQYFGPGTRLTVT.

The chain employs TRBV7-9 and TRBJ2-3; the D gene is possibly TRBD1 (6 bases). V was cut by 4 bases and J by 4 bases, with 15 bases left in between. Germline CDR1 SEHNR, CDR2 FQNEAQ (reference sequence). CDR3 size: 15 residues. In DNA, the CDR3 is TGTGCCAGCAGCTATTTGGGGCAGGGGTCAGATACGCAGTATTTT. It is translated as CASSYLGQGSDTQYF.

V gene TRBV4-1 combines with J gene TRBJ1-5, with D possibly TRBD1 on 5 matching bases. The germline CDR1 and CDR2 sequences are MGHRA and YSYEKL. Deletions cut 4 bases from V and 5 bases from J, with 12 bases between. The CDR3 has 14 residues. Written as DNA, the CDR3 is TGCGCCAGCAGCCCCTTTGGGGCGGATCAGCCCCAGCATTTT. Its protein is CASSPFGADQPQHF.

This clone occurred a few times. V and J are TRBV7-9 and TRBJ1-2, with unresolved D. V lost 5 bases and J 7 bases, leaving 20 bases between the germline ends. There are 15 residues in the CDR3. Germline V lookup: CDR1 SEHNR, CDR2 FQNEAQ (reference sequence). CDR3 bases: TGTGCCAGCAGCGGCAGACAAGGTACGGAGATTGGCTACACCTTC. Translation gives CASSGRQGTEIGYTF.

The CDR3 region has the DNA TGCGCCAGCAGCTTGGTAGGGGACAGTAACACTGAAGCTTTCTTT. This codes for CASSLVGDSNTEAFF. The chain has TRBV5-1 and TRBJ1-1, with TRBD1 matching 7 bases. The CDR3 sequence is 15 residues long. The V gene end was trimmed by 0 bases and the J gene end by 2 bases; junction bases not matched to a gene: 4. From germline, CDR1 is SGHRS and CDR2 YFSETQ.

V and J are TRBV2 and TRBJ1-1, with D unclear. Germline-derived CDR1 and CDR2 are SNHLY and FYNNEI. The CDR3 runs to 13 residues. The V end lost 0 bases, the J end lost 12 bases, and 14 bases lay between the germline ends. This CDR3 reads CASSEAWLPASFF. The CDR3 region has the DNA TGTGCCAGCAGTGAAGCATGGCTACCCGCGTCTTTCTTT. Drawing the rest from reference TRBV2 and TRBJ1-1, the complete variable domain is EPEVTQTPSHQVTQMGQEVILRCVPISNHLYFYWYRQILGQKVEFLVSFYNNEISEKSEIFDDQFSVERPDGSNFTLKIRSTKLEDSAMYFCASSEAWLPASFFGQGTRLTVV.

The chain recombines TRBV11-2 with TRBJ2-7, with 8 bases that match TRBD1. The V segment lost 0 bases and the J segment 5 bases; nucleotides outside the gene matches: 6. The germline V gene encodes CDR1 SGHAT and CDR2 FQNNGV. CDR3 size: 15 residues. For the CDR3, the DNA is TGTGCCAGCAGCTTAGATGGGGCAGGGGGCCACGAGCAGTACTTC. Amino acids: CASSLDGAGGHEQYF.

This chain links TRBV29-1 with TRBJ1-6; possible D gene TRBD1, 6 bases. CDR3 length equals 17 residues. Germline V lookup: CDR1 SQVTM, CDR2 ANQGSEA. V was cut by 5 bases and J by 6 bases, with 23 bases left in between. CDR3 coding DNA: TGCAGCGTTAGAGTGGGATACAGGGTAATTTGTAATTCACCCCTCCACTTT. Translation: CSVRVGYRVICNSPLHF.

The V call is TRBV7-2, the J call TRBJ2-3; D is unresolved. Trimming took 5 bases from V and 0 from J, leaving 12 bases between them. This CDR3 contains 15 residues. Germline CDR1 is SGHTA and CDR2 is FQGNSA. The CDR3 is CASSPPTTSTDTQYF. The CDR3 DNA is TGTGCCAGCAGCCCCCCGACGACTAGCACAGATACGCAGTATTTT.

V gene TRBV19 combines with J gene TRBJ1-5; 11 nucleotides line up with TRBD1. The ends lost 5 bases at V and 4 bases at J; junction bases unmatched: 10. CDR3 length equals 17 residues. The germline V gene has CDR1 LNHDA and CDR2 SQIVND (reference sequence). This CDR3 is CASSLTSGTGGNQPQHF. The DNA of the CDR3 is TGTGCCAGTAGTCTTACTTCCGGGACAGGGGGTAATCAGCCCCAGCATTTT. The complete variable domain, with remaining parts taken from reference TRBV19 and TRBJ1-5, reads DGGITQSPKYLFRKEGQNVTLSCEQNLNHDAMYWYRQDPGQGLRLIYYSQIVNDFQKGDIAEGYSVSREKKESFPLTVTSAQKNPTAFYLCASSLTSGTGGNQPQHFGDGTRLSIL.

This chain joins TRBV30 and TRBJ2-7; TRBD2 might be the D (5 bases). The CDR3 contains 12 residues. Trimming pared 4 bases from V and 6 bases from J, leaving 13 bases between. Germline CDR1 is GTSNPN and CDR2 is SVGIG (reference sequence). The CDR3 DNA reads TGTGCCTGGAATACAAATGGAGGCGAGCAGTACTTC. Amino acid sequence: CAWNTNGGEQYF.

This clone was detected only a few times. V is TRBV19 and J is TRBJ1-5; 8 bases agree with TRBD1. The CDR3 sequence is 15 residues long. Germline loops: CDR1 LNHDA, CDR2 SQIVND (reference sequence). The V and J ends lost 7 bases and 1 base, in that order; junction bases with no gene match: 6. The CDR3: CASILQGDSNQPQHF. CDR3 bases: TGTGCCAGTATTTTACAGGGGGACAGCAATCAGCCCCAGCATTTT. Full variable domain (missing parts from reference TRBV19 and TRBJ1-5): DGGITQSPKYLFRKEGQNVTLSCEQNLNHDAMYWYRQDPGQGLRLIYYSQIVNDFQKGDIAEGYSVSREKKESFPLTVTSAQKNPTAFYLCASILQGDSNQPQHFGDGTRLSIL.

The V call is TRBV30, the J call TRBJ1-2; TRBD1 agrees at 8 bases. The CDR3 has 13 residues. Germline lookup yields CDR1 GTSNPN and CDR2 SVGIG (reference sequence). V gave up 7 bases and J gave up 7 bases; unmatched junction bases: 11. The CDR3 DNA sequence: TGTGCCTACTCGGGACAGGCTGGCTCTGGCTACACCTTC. Protein: CAYSGQAGSGYTF. Variable domain in full (rest from reference TRBV30 and TRBJ1-2): SQTIHQWPATLVQPVGSPLSLECTVEGTSNPNLYWYRQAAGRGLQLLFYSVGIGQISSEVPQNLSASRPQDRQFILSSKKLLLSDSGFYLCAYSGQAGSGYTFGSGTRLTVV.

CDR3 sequence (DNA): TGCGCCAGCAGTCAATCTTCGGAGGGGAGGAACACTGAAGCTTTCTTT. It encodes CASSQSSEGRNTEAFF. The chain employs TRBV23-1 and TRBJ1-1; D may be TRBD1 (5 bases). TRBV23-1 belongs to the ORF category, with a function that is uncertain. V was pared by 0 bases and J by 1 base, with 12 bases between. This CDR3 contains 16 residues.

This clone was picked up a small number of times. The chain joins TRBV5-1 to TRBJ1-1; possibly TRBD1 for D (5 bases). The CDR3 covers 14 residues. The V end was cut by 2 bases, the J end by 3 bases, with 11 bases between. Germline V gives CDR1 SGHRS, CDR2 YFSETQ. The CDR3 nucleotides are TGCGCCAGCAGCTTCGAGGGGATGGACACTGAAGCTTTCTTT. Translated, it gives CASSFEGMDTEAFF.